This T cell receptor beta chain appears in the sequencing data of a study of T-cell reconstitution after alpha-beta-depleted transplantation in children. On this clonotype itself: Its matching antigen is unknown.

The length of the CDR3 is 16 residues. The ends were cut back, 5 bases at V and 4 bases at J, with 20 bases in the middle. Unique molecular identifiers featured in how the TCRbeta library was prepared. One entry per CDR3 protein results from TCRdb running MiXCR on the PCR reads. The table records some 600,000 distinct CDR3 sequences, 13% of them present only once. General study points: As was reported, about two months after transplant, alpha-beta T cells came from several hundred expanded graft clones. When one year had passed after transplant, most T-cell counts and diversity came from newly produced T cells.

The TCR comes from a male patient between 5 and 17 years old who had a stem cell transplant for acute myeloid leukemia, so the T cells may come from the graft donor. This chain joins TRBV12-3 or TRBV12-4 and TRBJ1-1; tentatively, D is TRBD1 (5 bases). The sequencing used PBMCs, mostly from graft donor cells, collected 360 days after TCRalphabeta/CD19-depleted stem cell transplant. CDR3 DNA sequence: TGTGCCAGCAGTCCCAGGGACGGAACCCTGGGCACTGAAGCTTTCTTT. It translates to CASSPRDGTLGTEAFF.